This T cell receptor (beta chain) was identified during a study of cytomegalovirus exposure and HLA in healthy donors (dated by TCRdb to the late 2010s). A note on the overall study: A later analysis indicated that the 120 validation repertoires were generated on the platform also employed for the roughly 650 repertoires of the first cohort. The study aimed to test whether cataloging public T cell receptors could reveal signatures of past pathogen exposure. In addition to the first cohort of 666 subjects, a separate validation cohort of about 120 different subjects was used. High-throughput TCR immunosequencing, statistical association of individual TCRs with disease status, and machine learning were combined to predict cytomegalovirus infection status. Results the study describes overall, beyond this receptor: Cytomegalovirus status was reported to be diagnosed by the classifier with high specificity and sensitivity in both the original and validation cohorts. The study gave a list of some 150 TCR beta chains associated with cytomegalovirus. A later analysis found that TCRs clustered in the first cohort also tended to co-occur in the approximately 120 validation repertoires, with 94% of cluster scores above 0. The authors suggested that the approach could potentially be extended to other disease states and immunological phenotypes. While some public TCRs were present in many individuals, most TCR sequences turned up only very rarely across donors. A few of the identified cytomegalovirus-associated TCR beta chains were confirmed in vitro to be specific for cytomegalovirus antigens. The validation cohort had no HLA typing available for a later analysis, so co-occurrence within that cohort was assessed over all 130 or so repertoires.

Receptor libraries were prepared by the immunoSEQ multiplex PCR assay. The authors processed their data as follows. A statistical classification framework was built for diagnosing cytomegalovirus status from the catalog of TCR beta chain sequences. TCRdb carries this immuneACCESS record with in-frame sequences only. Its versions omit some clonotypes, under half of them owing to an unresolved V gene in the studies checked, with the rest unexplained. The D gene and trimming were derived from the DNA, and the V and J assignments and clone size from that table. The sample table records about 88,000 clones; more than 70% of these occur just once. The ten largest account for about 12% of the sample. Donors formed part of the validation cohort, which comprised over a hundred subjects and was distinct from the first cohort of 550 to 850 subjects. CDR1 and CDR2 are drawn from the germline V gene: MNHEY, SVGAGI. V lost 7 bases and J lost 9 bases, and the count of bases not matched to a germline gene is 13. Including cysteine and phenylalanine, the CDR3 has 15 amino acids. Just CDR3 DNA is preserved here, 45 bases in frame from base 1.

Worth noting for this clone: The antigen this receptor binds is unknown. No base-level quality is on record; no much larger clone is a single base apart.

The TCR originated in a woman younger than 35 in good health and CMV-seropositive. The sample was PBMCs. The rearrangement combines TRBV6-5 with TRBJ2-2; the central 8 bases match TRBD1. The sequence in DNA is TGTGCCAGCACATCCACGAGACAGGGGCGCCGGGAGCTGTTTTTT. It translates to CASTSTRQGRRELFF.